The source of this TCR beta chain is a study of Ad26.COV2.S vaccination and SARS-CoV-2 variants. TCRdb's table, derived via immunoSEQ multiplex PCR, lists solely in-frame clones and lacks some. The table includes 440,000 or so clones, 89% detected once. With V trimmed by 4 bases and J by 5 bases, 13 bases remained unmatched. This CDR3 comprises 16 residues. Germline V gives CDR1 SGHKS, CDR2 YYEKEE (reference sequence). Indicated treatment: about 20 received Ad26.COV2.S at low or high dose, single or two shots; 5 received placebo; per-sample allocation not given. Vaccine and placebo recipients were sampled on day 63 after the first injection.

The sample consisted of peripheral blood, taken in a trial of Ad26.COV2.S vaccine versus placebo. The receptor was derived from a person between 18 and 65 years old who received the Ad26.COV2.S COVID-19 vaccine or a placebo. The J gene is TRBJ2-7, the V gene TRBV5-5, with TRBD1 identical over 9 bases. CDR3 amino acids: CASSVPPGQGINEQYF. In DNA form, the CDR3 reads TGTGCCAGCAGCGTCCCCCCGGGACAGGGCATCAACGAGCAGTACTTC.